A selection of T cell receptor beta chains follows, all from one sample in a study of blood T cell repertoires in COVID-19. Method: immunoSEQ multiplex PCR; TCRdb's copy keeps in-frame clones and lacks some. The repertoire holds about 78,000 clones, with approximately 84% as singletons. The specimen was peripheral blood. The receptor set was obtained from a man in his fifties or sixties with active or convalescent COVID-19. CDR3s leave out the opening cysteine and the closing phenylalanine or tryptophan.

V gene: TRBV7-9
J gene: TRBJ2-1
CDR3 protein: ASSYRDREGDDEQF

V gene: TRBV11-2
J gene: TRBJ1-1
CDR3 protein: ASSPNQGMNTEAF

V gene: TRBV4-3
J gene: TRBJ1-4
CDR3 protein: ASSQGQGSEKLF

V gene: TRBV11-2
J gene: TRBJ2-7
CDR3 protein: ASSVGQTYEQY

V gene: TRBV9
J gene: TRBJ2-5
CDR3 protein: ASSVGSRRGPRYQETQY

V gene: TRBV12-3/TRBV12-4
J gene: TRBJ1-2
CDR3 protein: ASSQGQGLGYT

V gene: TRBV29-1
J gene: TRBJ2-7
CDR3 protein: SVLGGAYEQY

V gene: TRBV19
J gene: TRBJ2-6
CDR3 protein: ASRSQSRAGANVLT

V gene: TRBV5-4
J gene: TRBJ2-5
CDR3 protein: ASRPGLAGTQETQY

V gene: TRBV12-3/TRBV12-4
J gene: TRBJ1-4
CDR3 protein: ASSLRPEKLF

V gene: TRBV12-2
J gene: TRBJ2-7
CDR3 protein: ASRFPPGGRGEQY

V gene: TRBV7-8
J gene: TRBJ2-5
CDR3 protein: ASSSTGGEKTQY

V gene: TRBV4-1
J gene: TRBJ2-5
CDR3 protein: ASSQVASGGAWETQY

V gene: TRBV6-1
J gene: TRBJ2-5
CDR3 protein: ASSELGTAQETQY

V gene: TRBV9
J gene: TRBJ1-3
CDR3 protein: ASSVSGVSGNTIY

V gene: TRBV4-1
J gene: TRBJ2-7
CDR3 protein: ASSQDPLLSEQY

V gene: TRBV7-6
J gene: TRBJ2-3
CDR3 protein: ASSSSGSLADTQY

V gene: TRBV10-2
J gene: TRBJ2-3
CDR3 protein: ASSELAGGLTDTQY

V gene: TRBV2
J gene: TRBJ1-6
CDR3 protein: ASRGRVSPLH

V gene: TRBV3-1/TRBV3-2
J gene: TRBJ1-1
CDR3 protein: ASSHTNEAF

V gene: TRBV19
J gene: TRBJ2-3
CDR3 protein: ASSRLAGKADTQY

V gene: TRBV7-2
J gene: TRBJ1-1
CDR3 protein: ASSFRGRITEAF

V gene: TRBV9
J gene: TRBJ1-1
CDR3 protein: ASSPDRLNTEAF

V gene: TRBV5-4
J gene: TRBJ1-2
CDR3 protein: ASSSQGGADYGYT

V gene: TRBV5-1
J gene: TRBJ2-7
CDR3 protein: ASSLGGRGDEQY

V gene: TRBV2
J gene: TRBJ2-3
CDR3 protein: ASSPGTGNADTQY

V gene: TRBV3-1/TRBV3-2
J gene: TRBJ2-7
CDR3 protein: ASSRDRGPEQY

V gene: TRBV7-2
J gene: TRBJ2-3
CDR3 protein: ASSVSRLGLAADTQY

V gene: TRBV28
J gene: TRBJ1-1
CDR3 protein: ASSPTPPDSPIEAF

V gene: TRBV11-1
J gene: TRBJ2-1
CDR3 protein: ASSLGSMTYNEQF

V gene: TRBV11-3
J gene: TRBJ2-3
CDR3 protein: ASSPSGGPSTDTQY

V gene: TRBV11-2
J gene: TRBJ2-3
CDR3 protein: ASSLEGRGGPDTQY

V gene: TRBV19
J gene: TRBJ2-2
CDR3 protein: ASSIVRGPGELF

V gene: TRBV5-6
J gene: TRBJ1-5
CDR3 protein: ASSLVGSGGPQH

V gene: TRBV3-1/TRBV3-2
J gene: TRBJ2-2
CDR3 protein: ASKSNLNTGELF

V gene: TRBV5-1
J gene: TRBJ1-2
CDR3 protein: ASSLQGAGGYT

V gene: TRBV18
J gene: TRBJ1-1
CDR3 protein: ASSPPTGVPEAF

V gene: TRBV6-5
J gene: TRBJ1-3
CDR3 protein: ASRPGAGGNTIY

V gene: TRBV7-2
J gene: TRBJ2-5
CDR3 protein: ASSLTSGGAQETQY

V gene: TRBV29-1
J gene: TRBJ2-3
CDR3 protein: SVRTGGADTQY

V gene: TRBV19
J gene: TRBJ2-7
CDR3 protein: ASSIGGTPPEQY

V gene: TRBV9
J gene: TRBJ1-4
CDR3 protein: ASSDHGTLDEKLF

V gene: TRBV2
J gene: TRBJ2-2
CDR3 protein: ASSSSTYRGAV

V gene: TRBV7-2
J gene: TRBJ1-3
CDR3 protein: ASSASQGASGNTIY

V gene: TRBV10-3
J gene: TRBJ2-7
CDR3 protein: AISDYGLAGELYEQY

V gene: TRBV7-9
J gene: TRBJ1-2
CDR3 protein: ASSIEQGQGPYGYT

V gene: TRBV3-1/TRBV3-2
J gene: TRBJ2-5
CDR3 protein: ASRATRDSVETQY

V gene: TRBV19
J gene: TRBJ2-7
CDR3 protein: ASSMAGAQSPFYEQY